This T cell receptor beta chain was retrieved from a study of shared clonotypes between healthy human individuals. Clones were read by immunoSEQ multiplex PCR, and TCRdb kept only the in-frame ones, dropping some. The repertoire holds roughly 490,000 clones, with about three quarters as singletons. CDR3 length equals 16 residues. Trimming cost V 3 bases and J 0 bases, with 12 bases left between them. The sequenced sample was PBMCs. The chain recombines TRBV23-1 with TRBJ2-4; D may be TRBD2 (6 bases). TRBV23-1 is designated an ORF whose function remains uncertain. The clonotype was recovered from a woman in her thirties or forties in good health. Some clones in this sample may be carry-over from other donors' samples. The CDR3 sequence is CASSHRGSLAKNIQYF. CDR3 in DNA: TGCGCCAGCAGTCACCGGGGGTCCCTAGCCAAAAACATTCAGTACTTC.